This record concerns one TCR beta chain sequence. These data belong to a study of T cell responses to AZD1222 COVID-19 vaccine. Across the study: Second-dose schedules of about 4 or about 12 weeks were combined.

The germline CDR1 and CDR2 sequences are KGHSY and FQNENV. Losses at the gene ends were 5 bases for V and 5 bases for J; bases not matched to a gene: 9. The CDR3 has 16 amino acids. The table came from immunoSEQ multiplex PCR; TCRdb's copy has only in-frame clones and leaves some out. Here the sample spans tens of thousands of clones, approximately 90% being singletons. This sample comprised peripheral blood, obtained on day 0 of AZD1222 vaccination. The gene calls are TRBV16 and TRBJ2-4, with 10 bases fitting TRBD1. This receptor was obtained from an adult in good health. CDR3 nucleotide sequence: TGTGCCAGCAGCAGTGGTGGGACAGGGGCCCAAAACATTCAGTACTTC. The encoded protein is CASSSGGTGAQNIQYF.